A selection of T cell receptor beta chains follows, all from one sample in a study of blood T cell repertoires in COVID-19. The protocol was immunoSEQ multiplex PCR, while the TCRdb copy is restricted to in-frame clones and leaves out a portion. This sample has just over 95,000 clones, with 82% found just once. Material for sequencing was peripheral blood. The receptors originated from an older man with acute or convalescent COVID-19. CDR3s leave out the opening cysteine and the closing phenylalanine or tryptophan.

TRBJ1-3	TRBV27	ASSLRGGGNTIY
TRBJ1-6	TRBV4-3	ASSQAGRSPLH
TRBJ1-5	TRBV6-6	ASSGGQGSNQPQH
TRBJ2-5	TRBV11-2	ASSFVGSGQETQY
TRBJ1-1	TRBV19	ASIPPRSLTEAF
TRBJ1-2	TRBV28	ASSPAGRAAH
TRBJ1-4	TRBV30	AGVGGVNEKLF
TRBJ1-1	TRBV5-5	ASSLFQGYENTEAF
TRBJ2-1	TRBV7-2	ASSLARGNEQF
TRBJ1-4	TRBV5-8	ASTPGSGGGEKLF
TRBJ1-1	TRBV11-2	ASSSRDPEAF
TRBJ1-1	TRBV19	ASSSSFAEAF
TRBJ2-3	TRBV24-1	ATSDFAPTAGTQY
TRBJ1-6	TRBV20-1	SASNPQGASPLH
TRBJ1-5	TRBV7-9	ASSRTGGNQPQH
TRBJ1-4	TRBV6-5	ASSYSSSGSNEKLF
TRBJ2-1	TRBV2	ASSEGGLAGSNEQF
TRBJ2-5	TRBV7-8	ASSLVGSGGGQETQY
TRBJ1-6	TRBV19	ASSDRVRSPLH
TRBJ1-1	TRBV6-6	ASTQRTPLFEAF
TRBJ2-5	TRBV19	ASSPKGALPSQETQY
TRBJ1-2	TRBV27	ASSSGGRAFNYGYT
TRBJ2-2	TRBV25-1	ASSEPGAGTGELF
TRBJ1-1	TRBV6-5	ASRGLDSKNTEAF
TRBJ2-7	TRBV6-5	ASSYSVIIYEQY
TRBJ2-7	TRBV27	ASSRLAGEQY
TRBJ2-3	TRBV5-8	ASSLSGGGTDTQY
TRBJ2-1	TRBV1	TSSQDHLARENNEQF
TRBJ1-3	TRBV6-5	ASRDTVSGNTIY
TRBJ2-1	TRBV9	ASSVEGWDEQF
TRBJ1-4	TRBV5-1	ASSKISTGGDEKLF
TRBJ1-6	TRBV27	ASSLGRGINSPLH
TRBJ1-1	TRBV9	ASSVGTGYEGTEAF
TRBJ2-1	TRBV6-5	ASSTLLAVQPF
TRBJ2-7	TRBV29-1	SVHRGWDSHEQY
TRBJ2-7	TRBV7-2	ASSALIGEQY
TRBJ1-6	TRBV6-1	ASSLGIRDSPLH
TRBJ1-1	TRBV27	ASSWTGESNTEAF
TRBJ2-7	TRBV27	ASSSKSHRVEQY
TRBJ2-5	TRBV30	AWNHAGLAGKETQY
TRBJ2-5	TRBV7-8	ASLSVGANGETQY
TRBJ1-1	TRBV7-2	ASSLDGAF
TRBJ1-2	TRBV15	ATSNSGKDHYGYT
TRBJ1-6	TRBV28	ASSWDRKTPNSPLH
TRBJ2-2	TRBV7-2	ASSLTQGNTGELF
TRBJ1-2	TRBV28	ASSSRGRDGYT
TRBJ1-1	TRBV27	ASSLSGARATEAF
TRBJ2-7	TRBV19	ASSPRYSSYEQY
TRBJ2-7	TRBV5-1	ASSPPLAGVVGEQY
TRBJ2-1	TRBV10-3	AISVEGTSYNEQF
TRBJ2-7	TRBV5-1	ASSAERVGEQY